These T cell receptor beta chains were read from a single sample in a study of cytomegalovirus exposure and HLA in healthy donors. The repertoire was sequenced with immunoSEQ multiplex PCR; TCRdb's copy has only in-frame clones and lacks some. Here the sample spans under 300,000 clones, 70% to 90% being singletons. The sample comprised PBMCs. These receptors came from a woman aged 25 to 39 in good health and CMV-seropositive. Each CDR3 is given with its conserved first and last residue. Fields, in order: J gene, V gene, D gene, clone size, CDR3 protein. The D gene is left open where the match is weak. A clone size is listed for some rows: how often the clone was seen (once, few, many), or a class if it is expanded.

j_call: TRBJ1-5; v_call: TRBV13; d_call: TRBD1; clone_size: NA; cdr3_aa: CASSSTLTGTGVNQPQHF
j_call: TRBJ2-5; v_call: TRBV2; d_call: NA; clone_size: NA; cdr3_aa: CASSDRAEETQYF
j_call: TRBJ2-3; v_call: TRBV7-2; d_call: TRBD2; clone_size: NA; cdr3_aa: CASSYQRTSGSTDTQYF
j_call: TRBJ2-5; v_call: TRBV2; d_call: TRBD2; clone_size: NA; cdr3_aa: CASSLAGGARSGTQYF
j_call: TRBJ2-1; v_call: TRBV29-1; d_call: NA; clone_size: NA; cdr3_aa: CSERSGNYNEQFF
j_call: TRBJ2-6; v_call: TRBV10-3; d_call: NA; clone_size: few; cdr3_aa: CATGLSGANVLTF
j_call: TRBJ2-1; v_call: TRBV7-9; d_call: TRBD2; clone_size: NA; cdr3_aa: CASSLTSGRIPVF
j_call: TRBJ1-1; v_call: TRBV18; d_call: NA; clone_size: NA; cdr3_aa: CASSPPLVTDEAFF
j_call: TRBJ2-7; v_call: TRBV19; d_call: NA; clone_size: NA; cdr3_aa: CASSIQEGLYEQYF
j_call: TRBJ2-7; v_call: TRBV4-1; d_call: TRBD2; clone_size: few; cdr3_aa: CASSLPGLGIYEQYF
j_call: TRBJ2-1; v_call: TRBV27; d_call: TRBD2; clone_size: NA; cdr3_aa: CASSLGLAASYNEQFF
j_call: TRBJ2-1; v_call: TRBV15; d_call: NA; clone_size: NA; cdr3_aa: CATSRAVLGGNEQFF
j_call: TRBJ2-3; v_call: TRBV6-5; d_call: TRBD1; clone_size: NA; cdr3_aa: CASSRQGSTDTQYF
j_call: TRBJ1-3; v_call: TRBV9; d_call: NA; clone_size: few; cdr3_aa: CASSPDPHYDTIYF
j_call: TRBJ2-1; v_call: TRBV7-6; d_call: TRBD2; clone_size: NA; cdr3_aa: CASSWTSGSADEQFF
j_call: TRBJ2-1; v_call: TRBV7-3; d_call: NA; clone_size: NA; cdr3_aa: CASSLGGQSYNEQFF
j_call: TRBJ1-2; v_call: TRBV28; d_call: NA; clone_size: once; cdr3_aa: CASSARLDYGYTF
j_call: TRBJ2-7; v_call: TRBV27; d_call: NA; clone_size: NA; cdr3_aa: CASSPGTYLYEQYF
j_call: TRBJ2-7; v_call: TRBV2; d_call: NA; clone_size: NA; cdr3_aa: CASSEMPHNTYEQYF
j_call: TRBJ2-7; v_call: TRBV23-1; d_call: NA; clone_size: few; cdr3_aa: CASPQGCSSYEQYF
j_call: TRBJ2-7; v_call: TRBV30; d_call: TRBD2; clone_size: few; cdr3_aa: CAWRSGRASAEQYF
j_call: TRBJ2-7; v_call: TRBV5-1; d_call: NA; clone_size: NA; cdr3_aa: CASSLAFLGSEQYF
j_call: TRBJ1-5; v_call: TRBV28; d_call: NA; clone_size: NA; cdr3_aa: CASRSGTYSNQPQHF
j_call: TRBJ1-5; v_call: TRBV2; d_call: NA; clone_size: NA; cdr3_aa: CASSEGGGWDQPQHF
j_call: TRBJ2-1; v_call: TRBV6-4; d_call: NA; clone_size: NA; cdr3_aa: CASSDEAGSSYNEQFF